This T cell receptor (beta chain) was captured by sequencing in a study of T cell responses to AZD1222 COVID-19 vaccine. General study findings and limits: Breadth and depth of Spike-specific TCRs rose after two AZD1222 doses. The sample set comprised mostly white British donors with more females, and clonal diversity was possibly underestimated.

A note on this clone: Its antigen is currently unknown.

Measured with immunoSEQ multiplex PCR; TCRdb has only the in-frame clones, and not every one. The sample yields more than 75,000 clones, approximately 90% seen once. There are 16 residues in the CDR3. The V and J ends lost 4 bases and 5 bases respectively, with 20 bases between them. Germline V gives CDR1 SGHRS, CDR2 YFSETQ. This sequence joins TRBV5-1 and TRBJ2-3; the D is unclear. The sequence derives from an adult in good health. The specimen comprised peripheral blood, sampled on day 0 of AZD1222 vaccination. The CDR3 sequence is CASSPFARLGGDTQYF. DNA of the CDR3: TGCGCCAGCAGCCCGTTTGCGAGGTTGGGTGGAGATACGCAGTATTTT.